Listed here are 9 T cell receptor beta chains from one sample, sequenced in a study of CD8+ T cells in alopecia areata. Extraction and reverse transcription of RNA yielded cDNA as the sequencing template. TCRdb's table, derived via immunoSEQ multiplex PCR, lists solely in-frame clones and lacks some. The profile shows about 180,000 clones, about 72% of them singletons. The sequencing used CD8+ T cells sorted from blood, collected at week 0. The receptors derive from a human donor with alopecia areata.

V usage is TRBV6-6 and J usage is TRBJ2-3; D might be TRBD2 (8 bases). Trimming cost V 7 bases and J 6 bases, with 20 bases left between them. CDR1 MNHNY and CDR2 SVGAGI come from the germline V gene (reference sequence). The length of the CDR3 is 15 residues. CDR3 amino acids: CASIPGGSGADTQYF. For the CDR3, the DNA is TGTGCCAGCATCCCAGGGGGTAGCGGGGCGGATACGCAGTATTTT.

The V call is TRBV30, the J call TRBJ2-7, with D perhaps TRBD1 or TRBD2 (5 bases each). The length of the CDR3 is 13 residues. Trimming shortened V by 3 bases and J by 1 base, and 10 bases separated the two germline ends. Germline V gene sequence: CDR1 GTSNPN, CDR2 SVGIG (reference sequence). The CDR3 DNA sequence: TGTGCCTGGAGATCCAGGGAGTCCTACGAGCAGTACTTC. It codes for CAWRSRESYEQYF.

The chain recombines TRBV6-4 with TRBJ1-5; the D gene is possibly TRBD1 (6 bases). CDR1 is MRHNA, CDR2 SNTAGT, per germline. This CDR3 has 15 amino acids. The V end was cut by 3 bases, the J end by 4 bases, with 13 bases between. In DNA, the CDR3 is TGTGCCAGCAGTGATCCTGACAGGAGGAATCAGCCCCAGCATTTT. Protein sequence: CASSDPDRRNQPQHF.

The CDR3 bases are TGCGCCAGCAGCGCAGCGAACACTGAAGCTTTCTTT. Amino acids: CASSAANTEAFF. The chain uses TRBV5-1 and TRBJ1-1; D is uncertain. This CDR3 is 12 amino acids long. V gave up 4 bases and J gave up 1 base, with 5 bases separating them. CDR1 and CDR2 from the germline V gene are SGHRS and YFSETQ. Looking up the rest from reference TRBV5-1 and TRBJ1-1 gives the full variable domain: KAGVTQTPRYLIKTRGQQVTLSCSPISGHRSVSWYQQTPGQGLQFLFEYFSETQRNKGNFPGRFSGRQFSNSRSEMNVSTLELGDSALYLCASSAANTEAFFGQGTRLTVV.

J is TRBJ2-7 and V is TRBV5-6, with 8 positions matching TRBD1. The length of the CDR3 is 14 residues. The junction had 6 bases not matched to a gene; V was cut back by 4 bases and J by 3 bases. Germline V gives CDR1 SGHDT, CDR2 YYEEEE. The DNA for the CDR3 is TGTGCCAGCAGCCGAGGGACAGGCAACTACGAGCAGTACTTC. Its translation is CASSRGTGNYEQYF.

The chain links TRBV27 to TRBJ2-1; TRBD1 matches 11 bases. In germline, CDR1 is MNHEY, CDR2 SMNVEV (reference sequence). The CDR3 sequence is 15 residues long. With V trimmed by 1 base and J by 8 bases, 4 bases remained unmatched. This CDR3 is CASSLWDRGDDEQFF. In nucleotides, the CDR3 is TGTGCCAGCAGTTTATGGGACAGGGGGGATGATGAGCAGTTCTTC.

Here the CDR3 DNA reads TGCGCCAGCAGTCAATCCTCTGGACGGCCCTACGAGCAGTACTTC. This sequence encodes CASSQSSGRPYEQYF. This chain connects TRBV23-1 to TRBJ2-7, with D hard to call. TRBV23-1 is flagged as an ORF with uncertain function. This CDR3 has 15 amino acids. V shed 0 bases and J shed 2 bases, with 11 bases lying between them.

The count of this clone is one. V and J are TRBV5-1 and TRBJ2-2; 12 bases fit TRBD1. CDR3 length equals 16 residues. Per the germline V gene, CDR1 is SGHRS and CDR2 is YFSETQ. Trimming at V came to 4 bases and at J to 5 bases, leaving 6 bases not matched to a gene. This CDR3 reads CASSLPGQGATGELFF. DNA of the CDR3: TGCGCCAGCAGCCTTCCGGGACAGGGGGCAACCGGGGAGCTGTTTTTT.

The chain is built from TRBV29-1 and TRBJ2-7; 10 positions match TRBD1. This CDR3 spans 12 amino acids. Trimming took 6 bases from V and 6 from J; bases not matched to a gene: 5. The germline V gene has CDR1 SQVTM and CDR2 ANQGSEA. The CDR3 sequence: CSVVGQGVEQYF. The CDR3 DNA is TGCAGCGTCGTTGGACAGGGGGTCGAGCAGTACTTC.